What follows are 6 T cell receptor beta chains derived from one specimen sequenced in a study of identifying expanded T cells in peripheral blood. Assay used: immunoSEQ multiplex PCR; TCRdb lists only in-frame clones, some missing. This table holds 95,000 to 100,000 clones, around 88% found once. Sequenced sample: blood. These receptors were obtained from a person between 18 and 69 years old in good health.

This clone has a single count. The genes are TRBV9 and TRBJ2-5, with 8 positions matching TRBD1. Trimming took 1 base from V and 5 from J; bases not matched to a gene: 4. The CDR3 loop spans 14 amino acids. The germline V gene encodes CDR1 SGDLS and CDR2 YYNGEE. CDR3 nucleotide sequence: TGTGCCAGCAGCGTATCGGGACAGGATGAGACCCAGTACTTC. Translation: CASSVSGQDETQYF.

The chain links TRBV7-6 to TRBJ2-7, with D possibly matching TRBD2 (5 bases). Germline CDR1 is SGHVS and CDR2 is FNYEAQ. The CDR3 spans 15 residues. V gave up 1 base and J gave up 6 bases, with 16 bases separating them. CDR3 nucleotide sequence: TGTGCCAGCAGCTTAGTTGCACCTCCTCGGGGCGAGCAGTACTTC. This encodes CASSLVAPPRGEQYF.

This chain connects TRBV19 to TRBJ1-1, with D possibly matching TRBD1 (6 bases). This CDR3 contains 14 residues. The germline V gene encodes CDR1 LNHDA and CDR2 SQIVND (reference sequence). V lost 8 bases to trimming and J lost 6 bases, with 19 bases between them. CDR3 sequence reads: CASSPYRVGAEAFF. The CDR3 coding sequence is TGTGCCAGTTCCCCGTACAGGGTGGGAGCTGAAGCTTTCTTT.

This chain uses TRBV13 with TRBJ1-6; D is unclear. V shed 2 bases and J shed 1 base, with 3 bases lying between them. The CDR3 consists of 14 residues. The germline gives CDR1 PRHDT, CDR2 FYEKMQ (reference sequence). The CDR3 spells CASSLSSYNSPLHF. As DNA, the CDR3 is TGTGCCAGCAGCTTATCTTCCTATAATTCACCCCTCCACTTT. Full variable domain (outside the CDR3, taken from reference TRBV13 and TRBJ1-6): AAGVIQSPRHLIKEKRETATLKCYPIPRHDTVYWYQQGPGQDPQFLISFYEKMQSDKGSIPDRFSAQQFSDYHSELNMSSLELGDSALYFCASSLSSYNSPLHFGNGTRLTVT.

The V gene is TRBV19, the J gene TRBJ1-3; D is unresolved. The V gene lost 3 bases and the J gene lost 4 bases, with 19 bases spanning the gap. CDR3 size: 17 residues. In germline, CDR1 is LNHDA, CDR2 SQIVND (reference sequence). CDR3 sequence: CASSITYSRLVGNTIYF. In nucleotides, the CDR3 is TGTGCCAGTAGTATCACTTACTCGCGCTTGGTGGGAAACACCATATATTTT.

The rearrangement links TRBV19 to TRBJ2-7; a weak D match, TRBD2 (7 bases). V was clipped by 6 bases and J by 4 bases, with 10 bases between them. The CDR3 consists of 12 residues. Germline loops: CDR1 LNHDA, CDR2 SQIVND (reference sequence). CDR3 nucleotide sequence: TGTGCCAGTAGCGGGGGGCTGTACGAGCAGTACTTC. Amino acid sequence: CASSGGLYEQYF. Complete variable domain (other parts from reference TRBV19 and TRBJ2-7): DGGITQSPKYLFRKEGQNVTLSCEQNLNHDAMYWYRQDPGQGLRLIYYSQIVNDFQKGDIAEGYSVSREKKESFPLTVTSAQKNPTAFYLCASSGGLYEQYFGPGTRLTVT.